This TCR beta chain comes out of a study of shared clonotypes between healthy human individuals. Notes on this clone: Its antigen is still unknown.

The naive CD8 subset, CD45RO-negative cells positively selected for CCR7, excluded terminally differentiated effector memory CD45RA+ cells. Regarding the study as a whole: Generation probability values for non-shared clonotypes were lower than those for clonotypes shared by all four donors.

There are 15 residues in the CDR3. Germline CDR1 and CDR2: MNHEY and SMNVEV (reference sequence). The J segment lost 4 bases and the V segment lost 5 bases, leaving 7 bases of the junction unmatched. Clones were read by immunoSEQ multiplex PCR, and TCRdb kept only the in-frame ones, dropping some. The sample consists of 2 million or so clones, about 95% of them appearing once. The rearrangement joins TRBV27 to TRBJ2-7, with 11 bases matching TRBD2. This sequence originates from a man younger than 35 in good health. Sequences were obtained from naive CD8+ T cells sorted from blood. The CDR3 region has the DNA TGTGCCAGCAGTCCGGTTAGCGGGGGGGCTTACGAGCAGTACTTC. This gives the protein CASSPVSGGAYEQYF.